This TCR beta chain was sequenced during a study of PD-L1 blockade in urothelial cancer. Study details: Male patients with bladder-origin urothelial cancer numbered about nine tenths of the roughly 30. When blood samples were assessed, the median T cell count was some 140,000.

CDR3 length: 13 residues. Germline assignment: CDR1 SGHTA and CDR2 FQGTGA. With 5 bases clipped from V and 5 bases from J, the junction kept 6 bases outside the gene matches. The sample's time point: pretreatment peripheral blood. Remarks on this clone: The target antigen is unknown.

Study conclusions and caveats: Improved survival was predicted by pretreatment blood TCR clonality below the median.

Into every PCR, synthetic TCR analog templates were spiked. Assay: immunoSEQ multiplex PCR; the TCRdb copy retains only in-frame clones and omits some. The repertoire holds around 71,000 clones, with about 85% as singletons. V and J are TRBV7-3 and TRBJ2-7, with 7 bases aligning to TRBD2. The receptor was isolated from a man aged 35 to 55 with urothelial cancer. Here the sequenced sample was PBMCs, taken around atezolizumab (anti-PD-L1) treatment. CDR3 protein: CASSPGGSHEQYF. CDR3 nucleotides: TGTGCCAGCAGCCCCGGGGGGTCCCACGAGCAGTACTTC.